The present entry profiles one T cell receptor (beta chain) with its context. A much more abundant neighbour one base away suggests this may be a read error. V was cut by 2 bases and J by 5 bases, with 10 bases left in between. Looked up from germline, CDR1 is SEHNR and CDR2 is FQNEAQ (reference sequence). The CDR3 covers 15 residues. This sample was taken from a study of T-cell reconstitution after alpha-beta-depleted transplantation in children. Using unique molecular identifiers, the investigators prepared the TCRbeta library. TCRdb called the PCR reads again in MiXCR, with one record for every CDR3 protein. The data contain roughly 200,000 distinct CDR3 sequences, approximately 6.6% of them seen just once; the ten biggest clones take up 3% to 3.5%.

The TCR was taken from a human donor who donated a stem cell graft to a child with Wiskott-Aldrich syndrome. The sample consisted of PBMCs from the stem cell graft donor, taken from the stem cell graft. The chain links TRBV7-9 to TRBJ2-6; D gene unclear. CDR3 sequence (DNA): TGTGCCAGCAGCTTAAGGTTAGACTGGGCCAACGTCCTGACTTTC. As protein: CASSLRLDWANVLTF.